This is a list of T cell receptor beta chains from one sample in a study of PD-L1 blockade in urothelial cancer. Produced via immunoSEQ multiplex PCR; TCRdb's table is partial and in-frame only. The sample carries tens of thousands of clones, over 75% recorded once. The starting material was PBMCs, obtained around atezolizumab (anti-PD-L1) treatment. The receptors shown here come from a man aged 60-69 years with urothelial cancer. Each CDR3 is given with its conserved first and last residue. D genes are given only for firm matches. Clone size is shown for a subset of rows, as once, few, many or a class of expanded clone.

j_call clone_size d_call v_call cdr3_nt cdr3_aa
TRBJ1-3 - - TRBV30 TGTGCCTGGGGACTCTCTGGAAACACCATATATTTT CAWGLSGNTIYF
TRBJ2-4 - - TRBV5-4 TGTGCCAGCAGTTCGACAGCTAACATTCAGTACTTC CASSSTANIQYF
TRBJ2-3 - TRBD2 TRBV4-2 TGTGCCAGCAGCCTCTACGCCGGGACTAGCGGGGGGGGAAGTTTCACAGATACGCAGTATTTT CASSLYAGTSGGGSFTDTQYF
TRBJ2-1 - TRBD2 TRBV12-5 TGTGCTAGTGGTTTGGGACTAGCCAATGAGCAGTTCTTC CASGLGLANEQFF
TRBJ2-3 - - TRBV5-1 TGCGCCAGCGGAATCCAGGGAACAGATACGCAGTATTTT CASGIQGTDTQYF
TRBJ2-2 - TRBD2 TRBV30 TGTGCCTGGAGTAGAGGACTAGCGGGGGAGACCGGGGAGCTGTTTTTT CAWSRGLAGETGELFF
TRBJ2-1 - TRBD1 TRBV18 TGTGCCAGCTCACCAACGCGACAGGGGGCGAATGAGCAGTTCTTC CASSPTRQGANEQFF
TRBJ2-2 - TRBD1 TRBV6-5 TGTGCCAGCAGCCGTGGACAGGGGACCGGGGAGCTGTTTTTT CASSRGQGTGELFF
TRBJ2-3 - - TRBV27 TGTGCCAGCGGTTGGGGACATCAAAAGGGGAATACGCAGTATTTT CASGWGHQKGNTQYF
TRBJ2-7 - - TRBV7-2 TGTGCCAGCAGCCCGCTGGAGACAGGCAGGCCTTCCCGACGCTACGAGCAGTACTTC CASSPLETGRPSRRYEQYF
TRBJ1-1 - TRBD1 TRBV9 TGTGCCAGCAGCGCCCAAGGGACAGGGTTGAACACTGAAGCTTTCTTT CASSAQGTGLNTEAFF
TRBJ1-4 - TRBD1 TRBV30 TGTGCCTGGAGTGTACGACAGGGAGGATATGAAAAACTGTTTTTT CAWSVRQGGYEKLFF
TRBJ2-2 - - TRBV30 TGTGCCTGGTCACAGTCAAACACCGGGGAGCTGTTTTTT CAWSQSNTGELFF
TRBJ1-1 - TRBD1 TRBV19 TGTGCCAGTAGTCTGGACAGGGACACTGAAGCTTTCTTT CASSLDRDTEAFF
TRBJ2-1 - TRBD2 TRBV10-3 TGTGCCTCCACCCCTAGCGGGGGGGATGAGCAGTTCTTC CASTPSGGDEQFF
TRBJ2-2 - - TRBV11-3 TGTGCCAGCAGCTTAGAGGGCAGGTCCACCGGGGAGCTGTTTTTT CASSLEGRSTGELFF
TRBJ2-2 - TRBD2 TRBV5-1 TGCGCCAGCAGCATAGACCCGGGACTAGGTCCCACCACCGGGGAGCTGTTTTTT CASSIDPGLGPTTGELFF
TRBJ1-2 - - TRBV27 TGTGCCAGCAGGGGCCAAGGGCCGGAGGGTGGCTACACCTTC CASRGQGPEGGYTF
TRBJ1-1 - TRBD1 TRBV30 TGTGCCTGGAGCGGGACAGGCTGGATGGCTTTCTTT CAWSGTGWMAFF
TRBJ1-4 - - TRBV5-1 TGCGCCAGCAAGGTTGGGGCCCGAAATGAAAAACTGTTTTTT CASKVGARNEKLFF
TRBJ2-5 - - TRBV30 TGTGCCTGGAACAAAGCGGAGACCCAGTACTTC CAWNKAETQYF
TRBJ2-7 - TRBD2 TRBV9 TGTGCCAGCAGCGTAGCGGCACTAGCGCACAACTACGAGCAGTACTTC CASSVAALAHNYEQYF
TRBJ2-5 - - TRBV6-5 TGTGCCAGCAGTTACTGGGGGCCAGAGACCCAGTACTTC CASSYWGPETQYF
TRBJ2-3 few TRBD1 TRBV23-1 TGCGCCAGCAGTCTTCCGGGACAGCCTAATGCAGATACGCAGTATTTT CASSLPGQPNADTQYF
TRBJ2-3 - - TRBV5-1 TGCGCCAGCAGCTTGGGTGGTGCGGCTAGCACAGATACGCAGTATTTT CASSLGGAASTDTQYF
TRBJ1-1 - TRBD1 TRBV6-1 TGTGCCAGCAGTGGAAAAGGGACAGAGCAAGCTTTCTTT CASSGKGTEQAFF
TRBJ1-5 few TRBD1 TRBV2 TGTGCCAGCAGCCTGGACAGGGTCCCCAATCAGCCCCAGCATTTT CASSLDRVPNQPQHF
TRBJ2-7 - TRBD2 TRBV19 TGTGCCAGTAGTATTACTAGCGGGAGCTACGAGCAGTACTTC CASSITSGSYEQYF
TRBJ2-3 - - TRBV30 TGTGCACATGTCAACAGGGACACAGATACGCAGTATTTT CAHVNRDTDTQYF
TRBJ2-1 - TRBD2 TRBV7-9 TGTGCCAGCAGCCCCCGGTTAGCGGGAGGGGCATACAATGAGCAGTTCTTC CASSPRLAGGAYNEQFF